The 3 T cell receptor beta chains presented below share a single source sample, sequenced in a study of T cell responses to AZD1222 COVID-19 vaccine (dated by TCRdb to about 2021). Libraries were made using the immunoSEQ multiplex PCR assay. The clones in this table, taken by TCRdb from immuneACCESS, are in-frame only. Not every clone is retained; where verified, under half of the shortfall comes from an unresolved V gene, and the cause of the rest is unknown. This sample has 50,000 to 70,000 clones in its table, and 65% to 90% of those were observed once. Around 7% of the sample lies in the top ten. Per the publication, the time point label means: about 28 days (+/-7) after the second vaccine dose. The sample was peripheral blood, taken 28 days after the second AZD1222 dose. Every receptor here comes from an adult who received the AZD1222 COVID-19 vaccine.

Only one count was recorded for this clone. The V gene is TRBV7-2, the J gene TRBJ2-3, with 11 bases matching TRBD2. The CDR3 loop spans 15 amino acids. Germline-derived CDR1 and CDR2 are SGHTA and FQGNSA. V trimming: 6 bases; J trimming: 6 bases; junction bases outside the gene matches: 8. The DNA for the CDR3 is TGTGCCAGCAGTATTAGCGGGGGGGCCTGGGATACGCAGTATTTT. It is translated as CASSISGGAWDTQYF.

The rearrangement uses TRBV2 and TRBJ1-2, with D possibly being TRBD1 (6 bases). Germline values: CDR1 SNHLY, CDR2 FYNNEI. This CDR3 contains 14 residues. V was trimmed by 6 bases and J by 4 bases, leaving 15 bases between them. CDR3 in amino acids: CASSQDSQIYGYTF. The CDR3 DNA sequence: TGTGCCAGCAGCCAGGACAGCCAAATCTATGGCTACACCTTC.

This clone has only one observation. The chain links TRBV30 to TRBJ1-1; the match to TRBD1 covers 7 bases. Trimming removed 0 bases from V and 1 base from J; junction bases left unmatched: 2. CDR3 length: 14 residues. CDR1 and CDR2 (germline): GTSNPN, SVGIG (reference sequence). The CDR3 coding sequence is TGTGCCTGGAGTGTAGGGGACAGGAACACTGAAGCTTTCTTT. Its translation: CAWSVGDRNTEAFF. Drawing the rest from reference TRBV30 and TRBJ1-1, the complete variable domain is SQTIHQWPATLVQPVGSPLSLECTVEGTSNPNLYWYRQAAGRGLQLLFYSVGIGQISSEVPQNLSASRPQDRQFILSSKKLLLSDSGFYLCAWSVGDRNTEAFFGQGTRLTVV.